A single sample is the source of the 10 T cell receptor beta chains below, sequenced in a study of T cell changes during pregnancy in multiple sclerosis. The table came from immunoSEQ multiplex PCR; TCRdb's copy has only in-frame clones and leaves some out. The sample includes tens of thousands of clones, 93% seen only once; the top ten take 2.6%. Sequenced here: CD8+ T cells from peripheral blood mononuclear cells, sampled in the third trimester of pregnancy. These receptor sequences come from a female donor with multiple sclerosis, enrolled in a pregnancy study.

The rearrangement links TRBV6-1 to TRBJ2-7; 9 bases agree with TRBD1. V lost 3 bases and J lost 4; bases outside the gene matches: 7. The CDR3 has 15 residues. The V gene's germline CDR1 is MNHNS and CDR2 SASEGT. Here the CDR3 reads CASSENWTGVYEQYF. The CDR3 DNA follows: TGTGCCAGCAGTGAGAATTGGACAGGGGTTTACGAGCAGTACTTC.

V and J are TRBV28 and TRBJ2-7, with a weak D call TRBD1 (6 bases). Germline V gene sequence: CDR1 MDHEN, CDR2 SYDVKM. The CDR3 has 12 amino acids. Trimming shortened V by 7 bases and J by 3 bases, and 10 bases separated the two germline ends. CDR3 in DNA: TGTGCCAGCAAGGGGGTCATCTACGAGCAGTACTTC. This encodes CASKGVIYEQYF.

The V gene is TRBV13, the J gene TRBJ1-1; 7 bases map to TRBD1. J was trimmed by 6 bases and V by 1 base; bases with no gene match: 5. This CDR3 contains 14 residues. The V gene's germline CDR1 is PRHDT and CDR2 FYEKMQ (reference sequence). CDR3 in DNA: TGTGCCAGCAGCTTAGTAGAGGGGACAGCTGAAGCTTTCTTT. Amino acid sequence: CASSLVEGTAEAFF.

The chain is built from TRBV7-9 and TRBJ1-3; 9 bases are a match to TRBD1. This CDR3 comprises 15 residues. Unmatched junction bases numbered 8, after V lost 5 bases and J lost 6 bases. In germline, CDR1 is SEHNR, CDR2 FQNEAQ (reference sequence). As DNA, the CDR3 is TGTGCCAGCAGCCAAACCGGGACAGGGAAAAACACCATATATTTT. Translating it yields CASSQTGTGKNTIYF. The complete variable domain, with remaining parts taken from reference TRBV7-9 and TRBJ1-3, reads DTGVSQNPRHKITKRGQNVTFRCDPISEHNRLYWYRQTLGQGPEFLTYFQNEAQLEKSRLLSDRFSAERPKGSFSTLEIQRTEQGDSAMYLCASSQTGTGKNTIYFGEGSWLTVV.

The CDR3 DNA reads as TGTGCCAGCAGCTTAGTGAGGGTCTCAGGGGGCTGGACGGAGACCCAGTACTTC. It codes for CASSLVRVSGGWTETQYF. The chain uses TRBV7-2 and TRBJ2-5, with 8 bases aligning to TRBD1. The CDR3 length is 18 residues. Germline V gene sequence: CDR1 SGHTA, CDR2 FQGNSA. Trimming at V came to 1 base and at J to 5 bases, leaving 15 bases not matched to a gene.

This chain connects TRBV28 to TRBJ2-1, with 12 bases that match TRBD2. Germline loops: CDR1 MDHEN, CDR2 SYDVKM. The CDR3 covers 16 residues. J gave up 5 bases and V 6 bases, and 8 bases lay outside the gene matches. In nucleotides, the CDR3 is TGTGCCAGCAGCGCCACCAGGACTAGCGGGGACAATGAGCAGTTCTTC. This encodes CASSATRTSGDNEQFF.

The genes are TRBV21-1 and TRBJ2-2; TRBD1, the table's D call, was not compared with the DNA. TRBV21-1 is a pseudogene. This CDR3 is 16 amino acids long. This CDR3 is CASSPSPTANTGELFF. The DNA for the CDR3 is TGTGCCAGCAGCCCTTCGCCTACAGCGAACACCGGGGAGCTGTTTTTT.

The V and J genes are TRBV27 and TRBJ1-1, with 10 positions matching TRBD1. The junction had 12 bases not matched to a gene; V was cut back by 8 bases and J by 6 bases. This CDR3 is built from 15 residues. In germline, CDR1 is MNHEY, CDR2 SMNVEV (reference sequence). This chain's CDR3 is CASRTSGTGEPEAFF. CDR3 DNA: TGTGCCAGCCGAACCTCCGGGACAGGGGAACCTGAAGCTTTCTTT.

CDR3 nucleotide sequence: TGTGCCAGCAGCTTAGTATCCCCCGACAGGGAGCGGAGCAATCAGCCCCAGCATTTT. Its translation: CASSLVSPDRERSNQPQHF. V gene TRBV7-2 combines with J gene TRBJ1-5; 7 bases are shared with TRBD1. Germline CDR1 is SGHTA and CDR2 is FQGNSA. The V and J ends lost 1 base and 1 base, in that order; junction bases with no gene match: 13. The length of the CDR3 is 19 residues. Full variable domain (outside the CDR3, taken from reference TRBV7-2 and TRBJ1-5): GAGVSQSPSNKVTEKGKDVELRCDPISGHTALYWYRQSLGQGLEFLIYFQGNSAPDKSGLPSDRFSAERTGGSVSTLTIQRTQQEDSAVYLCASSLVSPDRERSNQPQHFGDGTRLSIL.

The chain couples TRBV5-5 to TRBJ2-1; 11 bases fit TRBD1. The germline gives CDR1 SGHKS, CDR2 YYEKEE (reference sequence). The CDR3 consists of 13 residues. V was clipped by 9 bases and J by 7 bases; unmatched bases: 6. DNA for the CDR3: TGTGCCACTTGGGGGACAGGGGGTAATGAGCAGTTCTTC. This encodes CATWGTGGNEQFF.